The TCR beta chain described here comes from a study of T cell responses to AZD1222 COVID-19 vaccine. As for the study in general: Pooled samples include second doses given at about 4 or 12 weeks.

A note on this clone: Its antigen is undetermined.

Clones were read by immunoSEQ multiplex PCR, and TCRdb kept only the in-frame ones, dropping some. Of more than 80,000 clones listed, 88% are singletons. Losses at the gene ends were 0 bases for V and 4 bases for J; bases not matched to a gene: 2. In germline, CDR1 is LGHNA, CDR2 YSLEER. The CDR3 consists of 14 residues. Study results and limitations: The donor cohort was predominantly white British with a female majority, and clonal diversity may have been underestimated. At baseline, seropositivity was found in only a handful of AZD1222 recipients. As reported, nearly half of all spike-specific TCRs target variant regions that are unmutated.

The input for sequencing was peripheral blood, taken on day 0 of AZD1222 vaccination. The receptor was derived from an adult in good health. This chain connects TRBV4-3 to TRBJ1-2; 7 bases are a match to TRBD1. CDR3 region: CASSQDQGGYGYTF. CDR3 DNA sequence: TGCGCCAGCAGCCAAGATCAGGGGGGCTATGGCTACACCTTC.